This T cell receptor (beta chain) was documented in a study of cytomegalovirus exposure and HLA in healthy donors. The V and J ends lost 1 base and 0 bases respectively, with 15 bases between them. The CDR3 is 18 residues long. The V gene's germline CDR1 is SGHVS and CDR2 FNYEAQ. PCR employed 60 Vbeta and 13 Jbeta primers. Generated by immunoSEQ multiplex PCR, the TCRdb table keeps only in-frame clones and is missing some. The data show 200,000 or so clones, 75% to 85% seen once. A note on this clone: Antigen unknown.

Points from the study as a whole: Trimming of TCR beta V- and J-genes showed a link, identified in a later analysis, to a missense DCLRE1C variant. A later analysis associated some 16,000 TCR beta sequences with HLA alleles at a 0.05 false discovery rate. Reports state that TCR beta sequences accurately predicted most subjects' HLA-A and HLA-B alleles.

This receptor was identified in a woman younger than 35 in good health and CMV-seropositive. The sequencing sample was made of PBMCs. The chain is built from TRBV7-6 and TRBJ1-4; D perhaps matches TRBD1 (5 bases). The CDR3 here is CASSLDRLDSPTNEKLFF. The CDR3 bases are TGTGCCAGCAGCTTAGACAGATTAGACAGCCCAACTAATGAAAAACTGTTTTTT.